This TCR beta chain appears in the sequencing data of a study of persistence of HIV-infected CD4 T cells. CDR1 KGHSH and CDR2 LQKENI come from the germline V gene. Trimming left V 1 base short and J 1 base short, with 14 bases between. The CDR3 consists of 17 residues. Notes on this clone: Its antigen is still unknown.

The libraries were made with immunoSEQ version 4 in survey mode. Some clones are missing from TCRdb's copy, which holds only in-frame ones; the method was immunoSEQ multiplex PCR. Of roughly 60,000 clones in the sample, 70% to 75% were seen once. Overlapping HIV-1 Gag 15-mer peptides at 0.85 to 1 ug per peptide per mL were used. CD40L-negative CD69-negative CD45RO-high memory CD4+ T cells were sorted as populations depleted of antigen-responding cells. The gene calls are TRBV18 and TRBJ1-3; D unresolved. The clonotype was recovered from an adult man with HIV who was CMV-seropositive. Source: CD4+ T cells sorted from PBMCs after approximately 19-hour stimulation, taken from a patient who received antiretroviral therapy. This chain's CDR3 is CASSPRTRPSSGNTIYF. The DNA for the CDR3 is TGTGCCAGCTCACCACGGACTCGACCGTCTTCTGGAAACACCATATATTTT. The variable domain in full, with the rest retrieved from reference TRBV18 and TRBJ1-3, is NAGVMQNPRHLVRRRGQEARLRCSPMKGHSHVYWYRQLPEEGLKFMVYLQKENIIDESGMPKERFSAEFPKEGPSILRIQQVVRGDSAAYFCASSPRTRPSSGNTIYFGEGSWLTVV.